This TCR beta chain was retrieved from a study of molecular identifiers for immune sequencing clone quantification. Study results and caveats: Identical barcode-sharing TCR molecules could lead to underestimated sizes for highly expanded clones.

This CDR3 has 11 residues. V was cut by 10 bases and J by 7 bases, with 13 bases left in between. Notes on this clonotype: Its antigen is undetermined.

TCRdb reanalysed the PCR reads using MiXCR and keeps one entry per CDR3 protein. The sample lists 400,000 to 600,000 distinct CDR3 sequences, roughly 26% occurring once. The clonotype comes from a human donor in good health. Some libraries in this study had Jurkat cell RNA spiked in. V usage is TRBV12-3 or TRBV12-4 and J usage is TRBJ1-2, with D hard to call. Sequencing was carried out using naive CD8+ T cells from blood, with Jurkat cell RNA spiked in. Subset here: FACS-sorted CD8+CD4-CCR7+CD45RA+ naive T cells. In DNA, the CDR3 is TGTGCCACGCTTATTGGGAGTGGCTACACCTTC. Amino acid sequence: CATLIGSGYTF.